This T cell receptor beta chain was found in a study of CD8+CD57+ T cells in acquired aplastic anemia. The use of genomic DNA as template underpinned the TCR beta VDJ and CDR3 profiling. Each CDR3 protein gets one entry after TCRdb re-called the reads with MiXCR. Seen here are 150,000 to 200,000 distinct CDR3 sequences, 35% to 55% observed once, and the top ten hold under 1.2%. This clonotype was seen once. CDR1 KGHDR and CDR2 SFDVKD come from the germline V gene. The CDR3 loop spans 14 amino acids. V shed 2 bases and J shed 7 bases, with 11 bases lying between them. The clonotype originates from a human donor in good health. The rearrangement joins TRBV24-1 to TRBJ2-1; D is undetermined. Input material: sorted CD4+, CD8+, or CD8+CD57+ T cells (not recorded which) from PBMCs. DNA of the CDR3: TGTGCCACCAGTGATTCCCCTGGGCAGAATGAGCAGTTCTTC. Amino acid sequence: CATSDSPGQNEQFF.